This T cell receptor (beta chain) was identified in a study of T cells in Graves' hyperthyroidism and ophthalmopathy. The wider study: Specimen type is peripheral blood, collected at initial diagnosis prior to any treatment.

The CDR3 contains 12 residues. V lost 3 bases, J lost 7 bases, and 7 bases lay in between. Germline V gene sequence: CDR1 LGHNT, CDR2 FRNRAP. Clinical symptoms, serum thyroxine, TRAb, thyroid ultrasound and orbital computed tomography established diagnosis. The investigators amplified TCR beta CDR3 regions from RNA transcripts. The TCR CDR3 was amplified in a first-round RT-PCR using the HTBI primer set. TCRdb called the multiplex PCR reads again in MiXCR, with one record for every CDR3 protein. Of hundreds of thousands of distinct CDR3 sequences listed, 16% were seen once; the top ten hold approximately 3.8%. Regarding this clonotype: Its antigen is as yet unknown.

Overall study findings and caveats: Blood held most thyroid clonotypes expanded above 0.001 frequency. The model foresaw ophthalmopathy a median roughly 6.6 months prior to onset.

Sequenced material: blood. The J gene is TRBJ1-5, the V gene TRBV12-5, with D unclear. The receptor was derived from a woman aged 30 to 39 with Graves' hyperthyroidism. The CDR3 bases are TGTGCTAGTGGTTTAAGTGGGCAGCCCCAGCATTTT. This codes for CASGLSGQPQHF. Full variable domain (missing parts from reference TRBV12-5 and TRBJ1-5): DARVTQTPRHKVTEMGQEVTMRCQPILGHNTVFWYRQTMMQGLELLAYFRNRAPLDDSGMPKDRFSAEMPDATLATLKIQPSEPRDSAVYFCASGLSGQPQHFGDGTRLSIL.